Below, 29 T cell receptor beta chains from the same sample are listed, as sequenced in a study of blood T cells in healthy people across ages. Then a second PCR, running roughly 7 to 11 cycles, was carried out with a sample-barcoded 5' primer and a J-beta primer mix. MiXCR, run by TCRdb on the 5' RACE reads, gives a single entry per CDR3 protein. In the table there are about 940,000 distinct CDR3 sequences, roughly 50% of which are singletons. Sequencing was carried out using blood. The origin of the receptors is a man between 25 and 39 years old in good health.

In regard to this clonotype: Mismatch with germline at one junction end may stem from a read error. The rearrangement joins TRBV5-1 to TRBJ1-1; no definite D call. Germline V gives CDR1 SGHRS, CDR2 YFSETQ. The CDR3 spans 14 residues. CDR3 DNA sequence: TGTGCCAGCAGCTTAGGAGGTCGGGACACTGAAGCTTTCTTT. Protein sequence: CASSLGGRDTEAFF.

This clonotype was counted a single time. The CDR3 DNA is TGTGCCAGCAGCGGAAGCGGGGGGTTCACAGATACGCAGTATTTT. Amino acids: CASSGSGGFTDTQYF. V and J are TRBV9 and TRBJ2-3; the match to TRBD2 covers 9 bases. CDR1 is SGDLS and CDR2 is YYNGEE in the germline V gene. V lost 3 bases and J lost 2; bases outside the gene matches: 4. This CDR3 is built from 15 residues.

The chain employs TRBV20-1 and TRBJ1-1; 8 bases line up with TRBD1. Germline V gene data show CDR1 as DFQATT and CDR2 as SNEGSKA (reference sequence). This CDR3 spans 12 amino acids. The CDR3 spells CSAQGARTEAFF. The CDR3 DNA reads TGCAGCGCCCAGGGGGCGCGCACTGAAGCTTTCTTT.

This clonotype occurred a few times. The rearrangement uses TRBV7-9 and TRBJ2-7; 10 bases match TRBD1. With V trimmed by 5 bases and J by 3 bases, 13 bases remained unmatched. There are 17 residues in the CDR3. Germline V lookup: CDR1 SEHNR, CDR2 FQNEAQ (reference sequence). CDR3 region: CASSPLPQRTGGYEQYF. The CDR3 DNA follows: TGTGCCAGCAGCCCTCTTCCACAACGGACAGGGGGCTACGAGCAGTACTTC.

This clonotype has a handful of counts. CDR3 loop: CASSLRASGGGADTQYF. DNA of the CDR3: TGTGCCAGCAGCTTAAGGGCTAGCGGGGGGGGAGCAGATACGCAGTATTTT. The genes are TRBV7-2 and TRBJ2-3; 12 nucleotides align to TRBD2. Germline CDR1 and CDR2: SGHTA and FQGNSA. V trimming: 2 bases; J trimming: 4 bases; junction bases outside the gene matches: 7. The length of the CDR3 is 17 residues.

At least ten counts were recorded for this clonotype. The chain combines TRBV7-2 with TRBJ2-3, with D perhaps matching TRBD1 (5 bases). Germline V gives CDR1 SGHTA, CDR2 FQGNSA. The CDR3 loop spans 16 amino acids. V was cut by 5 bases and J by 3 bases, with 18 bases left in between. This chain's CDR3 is CASSLSPAGNTDTQYF. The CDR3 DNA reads TGTGCCAGCAGCCTCAGTCCAGCAGGGAATACAGATACGCAGTATTTT.

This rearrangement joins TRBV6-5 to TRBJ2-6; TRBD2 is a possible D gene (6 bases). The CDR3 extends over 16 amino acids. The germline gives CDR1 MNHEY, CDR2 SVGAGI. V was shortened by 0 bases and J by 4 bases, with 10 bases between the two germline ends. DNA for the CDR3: TGTGCCAGCAGTTACTCGGGGGGTTCAGGGGCCAACGTCCTGACTTTC. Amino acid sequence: CASSYSGGSGANVLTF.

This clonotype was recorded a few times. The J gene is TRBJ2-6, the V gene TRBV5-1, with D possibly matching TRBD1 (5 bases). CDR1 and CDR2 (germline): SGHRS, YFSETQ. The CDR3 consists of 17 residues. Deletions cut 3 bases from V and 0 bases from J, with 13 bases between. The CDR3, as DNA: TGCGCCAGCAGCTCCGACAGTCGCTCCTCTGGGGCCAACGTCCTGACTTTC. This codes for CASSSDSRSSGANVLTF.

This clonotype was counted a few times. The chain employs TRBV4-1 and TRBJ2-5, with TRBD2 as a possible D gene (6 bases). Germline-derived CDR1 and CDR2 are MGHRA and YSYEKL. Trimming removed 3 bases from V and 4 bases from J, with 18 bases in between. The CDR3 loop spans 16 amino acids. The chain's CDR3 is CASSQARTTTLETQYF. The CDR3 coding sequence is TGCGCCAGCAGCCAGGCTAGGACTACGACCCTAGAGACCCAGTACTTC.

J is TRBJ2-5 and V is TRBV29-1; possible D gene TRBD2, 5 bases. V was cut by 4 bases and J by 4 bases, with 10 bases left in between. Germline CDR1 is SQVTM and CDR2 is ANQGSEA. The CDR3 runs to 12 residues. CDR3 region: CSVAQLGETQYF. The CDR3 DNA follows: TGCAGCGTTGCTCAACTAGGAGAGACCCAGTACTTC.

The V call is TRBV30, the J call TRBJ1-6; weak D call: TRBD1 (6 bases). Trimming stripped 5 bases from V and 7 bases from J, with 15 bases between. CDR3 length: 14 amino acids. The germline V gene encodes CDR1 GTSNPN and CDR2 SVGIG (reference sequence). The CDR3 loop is CAWGRGQRNSPLHF. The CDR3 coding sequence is TGTGCCTGGGGACGAGGACAGAGAAATTCACCCCTCCACTTT.

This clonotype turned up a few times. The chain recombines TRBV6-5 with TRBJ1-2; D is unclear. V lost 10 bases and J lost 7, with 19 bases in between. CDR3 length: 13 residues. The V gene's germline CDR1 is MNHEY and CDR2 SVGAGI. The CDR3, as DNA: TGTGCCACCTCGGCTGTGGGTTATAGTGGCTACACCTTC. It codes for CATSAVGYSGYTF.

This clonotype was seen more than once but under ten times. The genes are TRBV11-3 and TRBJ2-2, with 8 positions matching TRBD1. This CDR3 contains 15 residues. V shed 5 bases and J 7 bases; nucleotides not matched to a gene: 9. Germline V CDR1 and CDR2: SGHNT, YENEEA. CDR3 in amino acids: CASSPDREQSGELFF. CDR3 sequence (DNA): TGTGCCAGCAGCCCGGACAGGGAGCAGAGCGGGGAGCTGTTTTTT.

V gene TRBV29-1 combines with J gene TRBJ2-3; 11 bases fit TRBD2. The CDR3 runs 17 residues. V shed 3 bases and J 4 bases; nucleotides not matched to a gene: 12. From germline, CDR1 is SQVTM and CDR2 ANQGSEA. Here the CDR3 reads CSVDGASGGIRADTQYF. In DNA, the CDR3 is TGCAGCGTTGACGGGGCTAGCGGGGGGATTCGGGCAGATACGCAGTATTTT.

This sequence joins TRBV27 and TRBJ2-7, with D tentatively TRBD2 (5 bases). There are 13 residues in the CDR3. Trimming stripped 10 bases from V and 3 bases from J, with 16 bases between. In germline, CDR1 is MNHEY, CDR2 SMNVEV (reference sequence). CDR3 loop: CANSEASSYEQYF. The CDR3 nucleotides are TGTGCCAACTCGGAGGCTAGCAGCTACGAGCAGTACTTC.

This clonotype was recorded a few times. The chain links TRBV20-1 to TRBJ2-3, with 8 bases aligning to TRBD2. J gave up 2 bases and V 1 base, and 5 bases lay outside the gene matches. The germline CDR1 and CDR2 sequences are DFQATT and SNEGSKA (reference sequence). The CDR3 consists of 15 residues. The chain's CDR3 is CSARVRAGVTDTQYF. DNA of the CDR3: TGCAGTGCTAGAGTCAGAGCGGGGGTCACAGATACGCAGTATTTT.

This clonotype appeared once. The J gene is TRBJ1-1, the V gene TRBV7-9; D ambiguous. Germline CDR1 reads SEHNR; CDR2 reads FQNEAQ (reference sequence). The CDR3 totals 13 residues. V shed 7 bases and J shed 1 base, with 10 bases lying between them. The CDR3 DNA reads TGTGCCAGCACCCTAACAAAGAACACTGAAGCTTTCTTT. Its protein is CASTLTKNTEAFF.

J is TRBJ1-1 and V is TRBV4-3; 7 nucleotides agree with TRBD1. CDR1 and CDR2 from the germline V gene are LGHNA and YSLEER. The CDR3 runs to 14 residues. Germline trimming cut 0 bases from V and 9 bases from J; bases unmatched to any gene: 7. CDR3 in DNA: TGCGCCAGCAGCCAAGACAGGGGGTGGCAGAAAGCTTTCTTT. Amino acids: CASSQDRGWQKAFF.

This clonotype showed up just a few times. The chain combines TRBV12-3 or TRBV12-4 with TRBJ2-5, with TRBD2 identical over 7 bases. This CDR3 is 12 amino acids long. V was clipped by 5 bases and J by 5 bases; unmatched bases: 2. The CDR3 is CASSNGGETQYF. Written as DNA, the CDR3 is TGTGCCAGCAGTAACGGGGGGGAGACCCAGTACTTC.

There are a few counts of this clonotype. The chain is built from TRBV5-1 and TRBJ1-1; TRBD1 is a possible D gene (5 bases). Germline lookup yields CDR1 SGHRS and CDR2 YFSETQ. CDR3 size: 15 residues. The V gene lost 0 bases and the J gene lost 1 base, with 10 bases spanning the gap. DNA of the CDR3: TGCGCCAGCAGCTTGGTGTACGGACAGAACACTGAAGCTTTCTTT. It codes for CASSLVYGQNTEAFF.

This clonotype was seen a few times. The DNA of the CDR3 is TGCGCCAGCAGCTCGCTCAGGGACGCGAACACCGGGGAGCTGTTTTTT. Encoded protein: CASSSLRDANTGELFF. This chain connects TRBV5-1 to TRBJ2-2, with D perhaps matching TRBD1 or TRBD2 (5 bases each). The CDR3 is 16 residues long. Germline assignment: CDR1 SGHRS and CDR2 YFSETQ. V shed 3 bases and J shed 0 bases, with 12 bases lying between them.

DNA for the CDR3: TGTGCCAGCAGCTACAGGGTCGCGGGGTACGAGCAGTACTTC. It translates to CASSYRVAGYEQYF. The chain couples TRBV3-1 to TRBJ2-5; D might be TRBD1 or TRBD2, each matching 6 bases. The J call may be incorrect, as the DNA end agrees better with TRBJ2-7. The CDR3 sequence is 14 residues long. The germline V gene has CDR1 LGHDT and CDR2 YNNKEL (reference sequence).

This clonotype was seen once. The CDR3 nucleotides read TGCGCCAGCAGCTTGGGACTAGCGGGCTACCAAGAGACCCAGTACTTC. This encodes CASSLGLAGYQETQYF. V and J are TRBV5-1 and TRBJ2-5; TRBD2 aligns across 10 bases. V was clipped by 0 bases and J by 0 bases; unmatched bases: 2. The CDR3 has 16 residues. CDR1 is SGHRS and CDR2 is YFSETQ in the germline V gene.

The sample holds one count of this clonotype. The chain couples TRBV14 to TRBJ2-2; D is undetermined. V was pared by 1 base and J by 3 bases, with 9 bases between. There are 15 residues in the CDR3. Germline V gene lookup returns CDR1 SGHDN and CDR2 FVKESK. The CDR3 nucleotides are TGTGCCAGCAGCCAAGCTAACACCCACACCGGGGAGCTGTTTTTT. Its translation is CASSQANTHTGELFF.

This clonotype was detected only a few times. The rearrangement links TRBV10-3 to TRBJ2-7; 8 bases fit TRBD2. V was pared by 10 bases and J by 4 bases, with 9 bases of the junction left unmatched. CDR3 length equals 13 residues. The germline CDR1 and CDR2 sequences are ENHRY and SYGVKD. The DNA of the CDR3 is TGTGCCACCTCGGTACTAGCGGAGTACGAGCAGTACTTC. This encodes CATSVLAEYEQYF.

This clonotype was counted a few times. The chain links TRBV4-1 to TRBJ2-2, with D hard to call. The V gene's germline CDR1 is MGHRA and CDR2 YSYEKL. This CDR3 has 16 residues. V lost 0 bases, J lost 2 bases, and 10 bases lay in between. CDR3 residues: CASSQDIPGNTGELFF. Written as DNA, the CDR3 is TGCGCCAGCAGCCAAGACATCCCCGGTAACACCGGGGAGCTGTTTTTT.

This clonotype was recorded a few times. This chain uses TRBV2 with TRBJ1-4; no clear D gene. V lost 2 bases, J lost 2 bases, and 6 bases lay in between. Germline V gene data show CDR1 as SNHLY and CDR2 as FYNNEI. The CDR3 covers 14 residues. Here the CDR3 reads CASSETNTNEKLFF. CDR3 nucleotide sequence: TGTGCCAGCAGTGAAACCAATACTAATGAAAAACTGTTTTTT.

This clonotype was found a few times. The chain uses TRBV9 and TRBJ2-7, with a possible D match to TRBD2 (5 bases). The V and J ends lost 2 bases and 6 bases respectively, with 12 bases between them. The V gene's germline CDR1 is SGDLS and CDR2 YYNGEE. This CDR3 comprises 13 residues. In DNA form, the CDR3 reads TGTGCCAGCAGCGTCGGCACTAGTCGCGAGCAGTACTTC. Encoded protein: CASSVGTSREQYF.

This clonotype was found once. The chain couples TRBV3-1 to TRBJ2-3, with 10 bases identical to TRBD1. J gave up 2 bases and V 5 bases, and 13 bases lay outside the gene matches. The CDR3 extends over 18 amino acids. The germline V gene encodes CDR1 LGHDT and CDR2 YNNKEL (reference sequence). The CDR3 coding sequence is TGTGCCAGCAGCTATCCCCGCCGGACAGGGGGTCCCACAGATACGCAGTATTTT. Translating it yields CASSYPRRTGGPTDTQYF.